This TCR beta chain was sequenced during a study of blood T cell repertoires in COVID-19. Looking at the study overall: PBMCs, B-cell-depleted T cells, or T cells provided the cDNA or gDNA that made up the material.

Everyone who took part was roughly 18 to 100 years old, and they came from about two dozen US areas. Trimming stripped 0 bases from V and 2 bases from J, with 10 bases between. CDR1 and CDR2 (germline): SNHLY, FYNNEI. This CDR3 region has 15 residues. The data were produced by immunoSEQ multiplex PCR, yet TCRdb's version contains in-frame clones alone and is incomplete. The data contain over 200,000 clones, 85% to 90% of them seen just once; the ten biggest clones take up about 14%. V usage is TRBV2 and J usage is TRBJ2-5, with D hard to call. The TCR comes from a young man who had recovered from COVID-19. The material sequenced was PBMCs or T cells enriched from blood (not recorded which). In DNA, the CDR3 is TGTGCCAGCAGTGAAGCCTTAACACGACAAGAGACCCAGTACTTC. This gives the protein CASSEALTRQETQYF. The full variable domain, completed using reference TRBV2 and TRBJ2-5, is EPEVTQTPSHQVTQMGQEVILRCVPISNHLYFYWYRQILGQKVEFLVSFYNNEISEKSEIFDDQFSVERPDGSNFTLKIRSTKLEDSAMYFCASSEALTRQETQYFGPGTRLLVL.